Listed here are 24 T cell receptor beta chains from one sample, sequenced in a study of CD8 T cells in ankylosing spondylitis. MiXCR, applied by TCRdb to the 5' RACE reads, yields one record per CDR3 protein. The sample has a few hundred thousand distinct CDR3 sequences; 6.5% to 10% are singletons. Study-wide results and caveats: There was a TCR beta motif, made of several highly homologous variants, that appeared characteristic of ankylosing spondylitis blood.

These receptors lack a known antigen. Material for sequencing was blood, either unsorted or a sorted T cell fraction (not recorded which). These receptors all stem from a male donor with ankylosing spondylitis.

This clonotype has a count of ten or more. This sequence joins TRBV12-3 or TRBV12-4 and TRBJ2-3; D gene uncertain. V lost 3 bases and J lost 0, with 19 bases in between. The CDR3 contains 18 residues. In DNA form, the CDR3 reads TGTGCCAGCAGTTTCTATCTATCAGGCGGAGCTAGCACAGATACGCAGTATTTT. As protein: CASSFYLSGGASTDTQYF.

There are a few counts of this clonotype. The chain has TRBV5-1 and TRBJ2-7; 9 bases agree with TRBD2. This CDR3 is built from 15 residues. V lost 0 bases and J lost 2; bases outside the gene matches: 3. In germline, CDR1 is SGHRS, CDR2 YFSETQ. Here the CDR3 DNA reads TGCGCCAGCAGCTTGGGACTAGCGGCCGCCTACGAGCAGTACTTC. It is translated as CASSLGLAAAYEQYF.

This clonotype was detected ten times or more. The rearrangement links TRBV28 to TRBJ1-1; possibly TRBD1 for D (6 bases). This CDR3 has 13 amino acids. CDR1 MDHEN and CDR2 SYDVKM come from the germline V gene. V was trimmed by 8 bases and J by 1 base, leaving 11 bases between them. This CDR3 is CASLDRSNTEAFF. The CDR3 nucleotides read TGTGCCAGCCTAGACAGGTCGAACACTGAAGCTTTCTTT.

J is TRBJ2-7 and V is TRBV28; possible D gene TRBD1, 6 bases. Looked up from germline, CDR1 is MDHEN and CDR2 is SYDVKM. With 3 bases removed from V and 3 bases from J, the gap between germline ends came to 21 bases. This CDR3 region has 17 residues. CDR3: CASSFSNRARAVYEQYF. In DNA, the CDR3 is TGTGCCAGCAGTTTTAGCAACAGGGCCCGCGCGGTCTACGAGCAGTACTTC.

The chain links TRBV7-2 to TRBJ2-7; 8 bases are a match to TRBD1. V lost 6 bases and J lost 0; bases outside the gene matches: 7. CDR3 length: 15 residues. In germline, CDR1 is SGHTA, CDR2 FQGNSA. The CDR3 sequence is CASRLTGGASYEQYF. The CDR3 region has the DNA TGTGCCAGCAGGTTAACAGGGGGAGCCTCCTACGAGCAGTACTTC.

This clonotype turned up a few times. J is TRBJ2-1 and V is TRBV15, with TRBD1 as a possible D gene (6 bases). From germline, CDR1 is LNHNV and CDR2 YYDKDF (reference sequence). The CDR3 runs to 16 residues. V gave up 5 bases and J gave up 3 bases, with 17 bases separating them. This CDR3 reads CATSPSGTPYYNEQFF. DNA for the CDR3: TGTGCCACCAGCCCCTCCGGGACACCCTACTACAATGAGCAGTTCTTC.

The chain links TRBV7-2 to TRBJ2-5; 9 bases align to TRBD1. The junction had 4 bases not matched to a gene; V was cut back by 4 bases and J by 4 bases. The CDR3 covers 14 residues. CDR1 and CDR2 from the germline V gene are SGHTA and FQGNSA. The CDR3 here is CASSWDRVGETQYF. CDR3 DNA sequence: TGTGCCAGCAGCTGGGACAGGGTTGGAGAGACCCAGTACTTC. Full variable domain (outside the CDR3, taken from reference TRBV7-2 and TRBJ2-5): GAGVSQSPSNKVTEKGKDVELRCDPISGHTALYWYRQSLGQGLEFLIYFQGNSAPDKSGLPSDRFSAERTGGSVSTLTIQRTQQEDSAVYLCASSWDRVGETQYFGPGTRLLVL.

The chain joins TRBV4-3 to TRBJ2-1; D is perhaps TRBD2 (5 bases). The CDR3 sequence is 15 residues long. Trimming left V 3 bases short and J 1 base short, with 10 bases between. CDR1 and CDR2 (germline): LGHNA, YSLEER. The CDR3 DNA reads TGCGCCAGCAGCCAGCTAGCTACTTCCTACAATGAGCAGTTCTTC. It yields the protein CASSQLATSYNEQFF.

CDR3 bases: TGTGCCAGCAGGCCGGAGGTCCACATATCCTACAATGAGCAGTTCTTC. This encodes CASRPEVHISYNEQFF. The chain has TRBV5-5 and TRBJ2-1; perhaps TRBD2 as D (5 bases). Germline lookup yields CDR1 SGHKS and CDR2 YYEKEE (reference sequence). V lost 5 bases to trimming and J lost 1 base, with 16 bases between them. This CDR3 region has 16 residues.

In its sample, this clonotype was seen many times. The chain recombines TRBV7-8 with TRBJ1-1, with a weak D call TRBD1 (6 bases). The CDR3 runs 13 residues. The V end lost 5 bases, the J end lost 5 bases, and 12 bases lay between the germline ends. Germline V lookup: CDR1 SGHVS, CDR2 FQNEAQ. As DNA, the CDR3 is TGTGCCAGCAGCCTCATTCAGGGGACTGAAGCTTTCTTT. Translation: CASSLIQGTEAFF.

CDR3 DNA: TGTGCCAGCAGTTTAGAGGGGACCGGATCCTACGAGCAGTACTTC. Its protein is CASSLEGTGSYEQYF. The chain joins TRBV28 to TRBJ2-7; D may match TRBD1 or TRBD2 (5 bases each). The germline V gene encodes CDR1 MDHEN and CDR2 SYDVKM. Trimming left V 2 bases short and J 1 base short, with 12 bases between. The CDR3 extends over 15 amino acids.

V and J are TRBV9 and TRBJ2-5; perhaps D is TRBD1 or TRBD2 (5 bases each). The CDR3 spans 16 residues. The germline CDR1 and CDR2 sequences are SGDLS and YYNGEE. The ends were cut back, 0 bases at V and 4 bases at J, with 16 bases in the middle. The CDR3 sequence is CASSVGGREGSETQYF. The CDR3 bases are TGTGCCAGCAGCGTAGGAGGGAGAGAGGGGTCAGAGACCCAGTACTTC. Combining the CDR3 with reference TRBV9 and TRBJ2-5 gives the whole variable domain DSGVTQTPKHLITATGQRVTLRCSPRSGDLSVYWYQQSLDQGLQFLIQYYNGEERAKGNILERFSAQQFPDLHSELNLSSLELGDSALYFCASSVGGREGSETQYFGPGTRLLVL.

The rearrangement uses TRBV7-8 and TRBJ1-2; 7 bases are shared with TRBD1. Germline CDR1 SGHVS, CDR2 FQNEAQ. Trimming removed 3 bases from V and 2 bases from J; junction bases left unmatched: 6. This CDR3 region has 15 residues. The CDR3 protein is CASSLIGQENYGYTF. The CDR3 bases are TGTGCCAGCAGCTTGATAGGACAGGAAAACTATGGCTACACCTTC. Filled out from reference TRBV7-8 and TRBJ1-2, the complete variable domain reads GAGVSQSPRYKVAKRGQDVALRCDPISGHVSLFWYQQALGQGPEFLTYFQNEAQLDKSGLPSDRFFAERPEGSVSTLKIQRTQQEDSAVYLCASSLIGQENYGYTFGSGTRLTVV.

A few counts support this clonotype. The chain uses TRBV3-1 and TRBJ2-1; tentatively, D is TRBD1 (6 bases). This CDR3 is 14 amino acids long. Germline V gives CDR1 LGHDT, CDR2 YNNKEL (reference sequence). V lost 3 bases and J 13 bases, leaving 19 bases between the germline ends. CDR3 nucleotides: TGTGCCAGCAGCCAGCTTGACAGGCCCAAGGAACAGTTCTTC. Its protein is CASSQLDRPKEQFF.

This chain links TRBV6-4 with TRBJ2-7; 9 nucleotides match TRBD2. The CDR3 contains 12 residues. Germline V lookup: CDR1 MRHNA, CDR2 SNTAGT. CDR3 sequence: CDVTGLAYEQYF. The CDR3 bases are TGTGACGTTACGGGACTAGCTTACGAGCAGTACTTC.

This clonotype was detected only a few times. J is TRBJ2-2 and V is TRBV7-3; 9 bases are shared with TRBD2. Germline V lookup: CDR1 SGHTA, CDR2 FQGTGA. After removal of 2 bases from V and 7 bases from J, the junction contained 8 bases not matched to a gene. The length of the CDR3 is 16 residues. The CDR3 bases are TGTGCCAGCAGCTTAGCCCCGGGACTAGCTGGCGGGGAGCTGTTTTTT. Translated: CASSLAPGLAGGELFF.

This chain links TRBV6-1 with TRBJ2-2, with D possibly being TRBD2 (5 bases). Germline CDR1 and CDR2: MNHNS and SASEGT. The CDR3 length is 19 residues. V lost 8 bases to trimming and J lost 0 bases, with 25 bases between them. The CDR3 DNA sequence: TGTGCCAGCTCCTTCGGGGTTAGCGCGTCGATCACGAACACCGGGGAGCTGTTTTTT. Translating it yields CASSFGVSASITNTGELFF.

This clonotype came up a few times. V and J are TRBV5-5 and TRBJ2-5; D might be TRBD1 (6 bases). Germline CDR1 SGHKS, CDR2 YYEKEE (reference sequence). The CDR3 sequence is 14 residues long. V shed 4 bases and J shed 2 bases, with 12 bases lying between them. The CDR3 sequence is CASSERQGQETQYF. The CDR3, as DNA: TGTGCCAGCAGCGAACGTCAGGGGCAAGAGACCCAGTACTTC. Looking up the rest from reference TRBV5-5 and TRBJ2-5 gives the full variable domain: DAGVTQSPTHLIKTRGQQVTLRCSPISGHKSVSWYQQVLGQGPQFIFQYYEKEERGRGNFPDRFSARQFPNYSSELNVNALLLGDSALYLCASSERQGQETQYFGPGTRLLVL.

The chain has TRBV12-5 and TRBJ2-7; 9 nucleotides align to TRBD1. Germline V gene lookup returns CDR1 LGHNT and CDR2 FRNRAP. V lost 4 bases to trimming and J lost 2 bases; unmatched junction nucleotides: 9. The CDR3 spans 16 residues. The CDR3 DNA reads TGTGCTAGTGGTTCGACCGGGGGACAGGGTGCCTACGAGCAGTACTTC. Translated: CASGSTGGQGAYEQYF.

This chain uses TRBV9 with TRBJ2-1, with D possibly being TRBD2 (5 bases). This CDR3 contains 15 residues. V was clipped by 0 bases and J by 1 base, with 8 bases between them. Germline loops: CDR1 SGDLS, CDR2 YYNGEE. This CDR3 is CASSVGTLSYNEQFF. The DNA for the CDR3 is TGTGCCAGCAGCGTAGGGACTCTTTCCTACAATGAGCAGTTCTTC. The whole variable domain, filled in from reference TRBV9 and TRBJ2-1, reads DSGVTQTPKHLITATGQRVTLRCSPRSGDLSVYWYQQSLDQGLQFLIQYYNGEERAKGNILERFSAQQFPDLHSELNLSSLELGDSALYFCASSVGTLSYNEQFFGPGTRLTVL.

The chain recombines TRBV2 with TRBJ2-7; TRBD1 or TRBD2 may be the D gene (5 bases each). Germline CDR1 is SNHLY and CDR2 is FYNNEI. CDR3 length: 12 amino acids. V dropped 11 bases and J dropped 0 bases, with 11 bases sitting between them. As DNA, the CDR3 is TGTGCCGGGGGACGGAGCTCCTACGAGCAGTACTTC. Translating it yields CAGGRSSYEQYF.

This clonotype was counted at least ten times. This chain connects TRBV5-1 to TRBJ2-2, with a possible D match to TRBD2 (5 bases). The CDR3 runs 15 residues. The V end lost 0 bases, the J end lost 6 bases, and 12 bases lay between the germline ends. Germline lookup yields CDR1 SGHRS and CDR2 YFSETQ. CDR3 region: CASSLEGPGSGELFF. CDR3 DNA sequence: TGCGCCAGCAGCTTGGAGGGTCCGGGGTCCGGGGAGCTGTTTTTT.

V is TRBV4-3 and J is TRBJ2-7, with TRBD2 matching 8 bases. V shed 0 bases, J shed 1 base, and the junction held 2 bases outside the gene matches. CDR1 LGHNA and CDR2 YSLEER come from the germline V gene. The CDR3 is made up of 15 amino acids. The CDR3 nucleotides are TGCGCCAGCAGCCAAGAACTAGCGGAATCCTACGAGCAGTACTTC. Amino acids: CASSQELAESYEQYF.

This clonotype was found a few times. The chain has TRBV27 and TRBJ1-2; D call uncertain. Germline V gene data show CDR1 as MNHEY and CDR2 as SMNVEV (reference sequence). This CDR3 is built from 15 residues. V lost 2 bases and J lost 5, with 15 bases in between. The CDR3 DNA reads TGTGCCAGCAGTTTAAGGGCGTTGCCCGTGTATGGCTACACCTTC. Translated, it gives CASSLRALPVYGYTF.